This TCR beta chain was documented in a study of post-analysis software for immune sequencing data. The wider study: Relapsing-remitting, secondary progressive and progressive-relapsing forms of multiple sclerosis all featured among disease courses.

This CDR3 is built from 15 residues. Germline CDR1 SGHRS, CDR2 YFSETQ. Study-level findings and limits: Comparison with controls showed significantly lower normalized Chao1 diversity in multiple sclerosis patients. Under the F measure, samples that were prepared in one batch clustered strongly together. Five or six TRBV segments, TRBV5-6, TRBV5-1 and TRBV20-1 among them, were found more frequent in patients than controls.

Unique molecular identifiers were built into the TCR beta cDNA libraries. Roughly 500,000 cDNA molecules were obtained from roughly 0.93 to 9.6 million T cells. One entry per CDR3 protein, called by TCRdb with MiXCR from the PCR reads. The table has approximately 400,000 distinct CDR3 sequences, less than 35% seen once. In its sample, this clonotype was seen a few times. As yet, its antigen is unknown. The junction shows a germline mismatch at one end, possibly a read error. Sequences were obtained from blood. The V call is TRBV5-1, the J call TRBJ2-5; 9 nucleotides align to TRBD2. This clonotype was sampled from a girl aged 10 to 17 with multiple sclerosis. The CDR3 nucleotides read TGCGCCGGCAGCGGGGCAGCGGGAGGCCAAGAGACCCAGTACTTC. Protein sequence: CAGSGAAGGQETQYF.